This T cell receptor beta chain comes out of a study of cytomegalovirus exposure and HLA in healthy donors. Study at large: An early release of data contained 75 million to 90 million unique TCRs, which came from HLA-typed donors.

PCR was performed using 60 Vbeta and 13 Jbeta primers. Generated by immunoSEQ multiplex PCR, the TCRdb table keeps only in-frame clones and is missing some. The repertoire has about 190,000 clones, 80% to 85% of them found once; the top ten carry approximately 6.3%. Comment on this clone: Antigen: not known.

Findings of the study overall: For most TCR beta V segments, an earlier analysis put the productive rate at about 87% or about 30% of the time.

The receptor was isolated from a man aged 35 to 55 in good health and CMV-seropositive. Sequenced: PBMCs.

In DNA form, the CDR3 reads TGTGCCAGCAGCTTTCGAGGGAAGGTAGAGACCCAGTACTTC. Translated: CASSFRGKVETQYF. The V and J genes are TRBV7-8 and TRBJ2-5, with a tentative D call TRBD2 (5 bases). In germline, CDR1 is SGHVS, CDR2 FQNEAQ. The CDR3 has 14 residues. Trimming stripped 3 bases from V and 4 bases from J, with 12 bases between. Full variable domain (rest looked up from reference TRBV7-8 and TRBJ2-5): GAGVSQSPRYKVAKRGQDVALRCDPISGHVSLFWYQQALGQGPEFLTYFQNEAQLDKSGLPSDRFFAERPEGSVSTLKIQRTQQEDSAVYLCASSFRGKVETQYFGPGTRLLVL.